This TCR beta chain is drawn from a study of blood T cells in healthy people across ages. General study results and limits: TCR beta diversity was tightly associated with the proportion of naive T cells.

PBMCs numbering at least 6 million were isolated per sample. With regard to this clonotype: Its antigen is unknown.

A sample-barcoded 5' primer and a J-beta primer mix were used in a second PCR of about 7 to 11 cycles. All samples gave at least 3 million CDR3-containing paired-end reads. TCRdb recomputed calls from the 5' RACE reads with MiXCR, one row per CDR3 protein. This table holds roughly 800,000 distinct CDR3 sequences, 58% found once. This CDR3 contains 14 residues. The germline gives CDR1 DFQATT, CDR2 SNEGSKA (reference sequence). With V trimmed by 7 bases and J by 1 base, 10 bases remained unmatched. The chain recombines TRBV20-1 with TRBJ2-7; 7 bases map to TRBD2. The material sequenced was blood. The TCR sequence derives from a man aged 30-40 years in good health. The CDR3 loop reads CSGFGGSTSYEQYF. DNA for the CDR3: TGCAGTGGGTTTGGCGGGAGTACATCCTACGAGCAGTACTTC.